This T cell receptor (beta chain) is from a study of control samples from healthy donors and cancer patients. V gave up 4 bases and J gave up 3 bases, with 10 bases separating them. The CDR3 sequence is 13 residues long. In germline, CDR1 is SGHNT, CDR2 YYREEE (reference sequence). This clone appeared a single time. The repertoire was sequenced with immunoSEQ multiplex PCR; TCRdb's copy has only in-frame clones and lacks some. The sample lists over 200,000 clones; about 80% were seen once. V gene TRBV5-4 combines with J gene TRBJ2-5; maybe TRBD2 (6 bases). This receptor was taken from a woman aged 60 to 75 with lung cancer. Sequencing was performed on PBMCs. CDR3: CASSLVAEETQYF. CDR3 DNA sequence: TGTGCCAGCAGCCTTGTAGCGGAAGAGACCCAGTACTTC.